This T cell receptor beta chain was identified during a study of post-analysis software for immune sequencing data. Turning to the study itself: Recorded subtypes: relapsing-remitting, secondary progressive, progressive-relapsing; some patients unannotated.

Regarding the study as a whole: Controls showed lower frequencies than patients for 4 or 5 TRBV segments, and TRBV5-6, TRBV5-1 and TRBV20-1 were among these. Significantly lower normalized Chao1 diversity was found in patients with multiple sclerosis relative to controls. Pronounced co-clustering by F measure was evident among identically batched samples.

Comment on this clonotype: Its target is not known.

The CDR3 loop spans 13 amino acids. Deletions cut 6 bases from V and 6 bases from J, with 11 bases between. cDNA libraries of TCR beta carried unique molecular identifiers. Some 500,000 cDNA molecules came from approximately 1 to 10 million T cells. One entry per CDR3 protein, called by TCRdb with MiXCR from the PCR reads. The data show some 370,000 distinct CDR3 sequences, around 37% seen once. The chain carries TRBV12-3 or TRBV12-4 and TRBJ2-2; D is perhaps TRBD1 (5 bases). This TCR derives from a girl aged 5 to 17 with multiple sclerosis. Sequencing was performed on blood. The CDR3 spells CASRPGFPGELFF. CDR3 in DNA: TGTGCCAGCAGGCCAGGGTTCCCCGGGGAGCTGTTTTTT.